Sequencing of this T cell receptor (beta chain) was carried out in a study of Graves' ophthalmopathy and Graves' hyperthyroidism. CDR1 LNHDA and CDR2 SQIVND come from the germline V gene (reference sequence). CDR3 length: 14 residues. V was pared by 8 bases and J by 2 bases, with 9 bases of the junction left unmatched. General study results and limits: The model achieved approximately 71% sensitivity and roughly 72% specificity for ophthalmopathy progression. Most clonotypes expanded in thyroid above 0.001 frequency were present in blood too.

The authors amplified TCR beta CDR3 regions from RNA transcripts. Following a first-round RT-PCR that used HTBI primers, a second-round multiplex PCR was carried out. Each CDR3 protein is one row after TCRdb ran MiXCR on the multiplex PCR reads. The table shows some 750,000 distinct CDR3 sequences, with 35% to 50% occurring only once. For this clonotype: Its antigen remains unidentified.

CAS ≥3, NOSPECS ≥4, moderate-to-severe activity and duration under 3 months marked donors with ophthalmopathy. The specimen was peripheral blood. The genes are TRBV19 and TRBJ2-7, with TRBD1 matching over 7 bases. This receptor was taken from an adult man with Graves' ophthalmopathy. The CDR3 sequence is CASSISTGTYEQYF. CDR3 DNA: TGTGCCAGTTCAATTTCGACAGGGACCTACGAGCAGTACTTC.